This entry features one T cell receptor beta chain sequence. Its matching antigen is unknown. The use of genomic DNA as template underpinned the TCR beta VDJ and CDR3 profiling. TCRdb recomputed calls from the reads with MiXCR, one row per CDR3 protein. The table records 150,000 to 200,000 distinct CDR3 sequences, about three fifths of them present only once. This CDR3 is built from 13 residues. Germline values: CDR1 SQVTM, CDR2 ANQGSEA. V shed 5 bases, J shed 2 bases, and the junction held 1 base outside the gene matches. These data originate in a study of CD8+CD57+ T cells in acquired aplastic anemia. Whole-study context: Sorted cells (CD4+ and CD8+) yielded DNA amounts that averaged about 3.1 ug. There were 10 million or so reads, on average, for CD4+ cells from healthy donors.

Findings and limits, study-wide: Patients were compared with controls for CD8+ Simpson's diversity, and no significant difference emerged. The number of CD8+ CDR3 sequences shared by patients and controls was approximately 30.

The sample was sorted CD4+, CD8+, or CD8+CD57+ T cells (not recorded which) from PBMCs. This clonotype originated in a human donor in good health. This chain joins TRBV29-1 and TRBJ2-1; TRBD2 agrees at 9 bases. The CDR3 sequence: CSVRTSAYNEQFF. In nucleotides, the CDR3 is TGCAGCGTTAGGACTAGCGCCTACAATGAGCAGTTCTTC.